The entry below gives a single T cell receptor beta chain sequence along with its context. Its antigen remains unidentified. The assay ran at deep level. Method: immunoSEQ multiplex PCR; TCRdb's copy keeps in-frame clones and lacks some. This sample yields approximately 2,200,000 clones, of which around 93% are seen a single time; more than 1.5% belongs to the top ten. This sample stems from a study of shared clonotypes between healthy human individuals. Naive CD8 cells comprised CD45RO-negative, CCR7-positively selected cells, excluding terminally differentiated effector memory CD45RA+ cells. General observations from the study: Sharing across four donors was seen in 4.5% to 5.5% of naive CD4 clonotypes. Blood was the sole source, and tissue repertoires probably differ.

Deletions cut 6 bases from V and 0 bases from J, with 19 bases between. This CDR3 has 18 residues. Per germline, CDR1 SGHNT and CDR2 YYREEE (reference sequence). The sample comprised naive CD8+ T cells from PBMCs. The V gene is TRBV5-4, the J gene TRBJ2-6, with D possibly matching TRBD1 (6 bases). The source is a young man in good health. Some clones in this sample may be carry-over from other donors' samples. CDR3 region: CASTPVRGHYSGANVLTF. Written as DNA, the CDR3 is TGTGCCAGCACCCCGGTCCGGGGACACTACTCTGGGGCCAACGTCCTGACTTTC.